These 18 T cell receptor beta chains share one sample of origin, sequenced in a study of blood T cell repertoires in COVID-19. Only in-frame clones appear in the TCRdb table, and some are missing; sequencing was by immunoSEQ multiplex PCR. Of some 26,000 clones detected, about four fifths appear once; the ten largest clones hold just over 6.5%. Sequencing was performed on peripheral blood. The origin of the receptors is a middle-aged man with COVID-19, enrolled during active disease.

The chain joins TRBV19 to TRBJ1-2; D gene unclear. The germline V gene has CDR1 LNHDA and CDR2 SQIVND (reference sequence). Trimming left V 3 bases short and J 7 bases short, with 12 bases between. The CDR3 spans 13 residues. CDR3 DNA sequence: TGTGCCAGTAGTATGACGGGGTTAGGTGGCTACACCTTC. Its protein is CASSMTGLGGYTF.

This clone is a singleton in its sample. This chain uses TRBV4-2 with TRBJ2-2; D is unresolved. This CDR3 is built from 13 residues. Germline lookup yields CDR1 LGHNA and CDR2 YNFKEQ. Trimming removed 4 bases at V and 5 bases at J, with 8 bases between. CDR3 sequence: CASSLPYTGELFF. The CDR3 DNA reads TGTGCCAGCAGCCTTCCTTATACCGGGGAGCTGTTTTTT.

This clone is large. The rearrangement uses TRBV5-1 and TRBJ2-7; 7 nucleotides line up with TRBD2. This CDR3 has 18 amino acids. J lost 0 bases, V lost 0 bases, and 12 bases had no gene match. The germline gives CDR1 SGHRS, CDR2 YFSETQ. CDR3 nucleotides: TGCGCCAGCAGCTTGGGATGGGCGAGCGGGGAGAGCTCCTACGAGCAGTACTTC. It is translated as CASSLGWASGESSYEQYF.

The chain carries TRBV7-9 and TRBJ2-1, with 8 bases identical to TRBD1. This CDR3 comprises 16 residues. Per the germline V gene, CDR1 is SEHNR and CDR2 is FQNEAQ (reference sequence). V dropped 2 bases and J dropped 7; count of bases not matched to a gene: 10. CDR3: CASSLNFGTGKNEQFF. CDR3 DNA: TGTGCCAGCAGCTTAAACTTCGGGACAGGAAAAAATGAGCAGTTCTTC.

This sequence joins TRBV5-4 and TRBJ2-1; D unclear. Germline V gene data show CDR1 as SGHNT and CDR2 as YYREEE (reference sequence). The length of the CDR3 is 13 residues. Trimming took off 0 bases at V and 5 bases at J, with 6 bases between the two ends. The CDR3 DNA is TGTGCCAGCAGCTTGGTTAGTAACAATGAGCAGTTCTTC. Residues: CASSLVSNNEQFF.

CDR3 in amino acids: CSVLLAGGSQETQYF. In DNA, the CDR3 is TGCAGCGTTTTACTAGCGGGGGGCTCCCAAGAGACCCAGTACTTC. This sequence joins TRBV29-1 and TRBJ2-5, with 12 bases fitting TRBD2. The CDR3 extends over 15 amino acids. Germline CDR1 is SQVTM and CDR2 is ANQGSEA. Unmatched junction bases numbered 5, after V lost 5 bases and J lost 1 base.

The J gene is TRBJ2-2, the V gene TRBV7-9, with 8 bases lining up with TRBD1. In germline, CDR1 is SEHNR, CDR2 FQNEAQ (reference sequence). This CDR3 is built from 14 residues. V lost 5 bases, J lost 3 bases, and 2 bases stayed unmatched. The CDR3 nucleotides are TGTGCCAGCAGCGACAGGGGTTACACCGGGGAGCTGTTTTTT. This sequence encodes CASSDRGYTGELFF.

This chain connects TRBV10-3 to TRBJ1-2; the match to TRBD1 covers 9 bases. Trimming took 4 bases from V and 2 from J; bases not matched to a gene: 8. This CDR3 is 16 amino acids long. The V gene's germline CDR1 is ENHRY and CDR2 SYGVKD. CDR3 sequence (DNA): TGTGCCATCAGTGGAACGCCGGGACAGGGAAACTATGGCTACACCTTC. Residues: CAISGTPGQGNYGYTF.

The CDR3 reads CASRVHRGEVYEQYF. As DNA, the CDR3 is TGTGCCAGCAGGGTACACAGGGGGGAAGTTTACGAGCAGTACTTC. This chain links TRBV6-4 with TRBJ2-7; 8 nucleotides agree with TRBD1. The V gene's germline CDR1 is MRHNA and CDR2 SNTAGT. This CDR3 is built from 15 residues. V lost 6 bases and J lost 4; bases outside the gene matches: 11.

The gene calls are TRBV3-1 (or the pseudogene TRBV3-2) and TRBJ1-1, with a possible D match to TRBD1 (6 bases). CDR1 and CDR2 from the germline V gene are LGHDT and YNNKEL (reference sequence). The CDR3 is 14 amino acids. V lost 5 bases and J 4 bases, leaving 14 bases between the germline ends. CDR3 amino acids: CASSSGGASTEAFF. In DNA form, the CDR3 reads TGTGCCAGCAGCAGTGGGGGGGCGAGCACTGAAGCTTTCTTT.

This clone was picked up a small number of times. In nucleotides, the CDR3 is TGCGCCAGCAGCCAAGGAGGTGGAAACACCATATATTTT. This gives the protein CASSQGGGNTIYF. The chain links TRBV4-1 to TRBJ1-3, with D uncertain. V was shortened by 1 base and J by 3 bases, with 4 bases between the two germline ends. This CDR3 region has 13 residues. The germline gives CDR1 MGHRA, CDR2 YSYEKL.

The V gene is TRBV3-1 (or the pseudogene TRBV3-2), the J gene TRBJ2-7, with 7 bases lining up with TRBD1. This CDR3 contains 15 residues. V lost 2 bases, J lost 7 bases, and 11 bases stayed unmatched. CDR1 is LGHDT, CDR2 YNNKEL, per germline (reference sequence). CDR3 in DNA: TGTGCCAGCAGCCAATCGGGACAGCCAAAACGAGAGCAGTACTTC. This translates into CASSQSGQPKREQYF.

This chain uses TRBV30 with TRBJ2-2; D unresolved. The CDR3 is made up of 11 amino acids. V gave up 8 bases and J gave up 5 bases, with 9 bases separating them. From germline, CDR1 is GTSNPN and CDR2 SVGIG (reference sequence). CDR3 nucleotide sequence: TGTGCCATCAGTCGAACCGGGGAGCTGTTTTTT. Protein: CAISRTGELFF.

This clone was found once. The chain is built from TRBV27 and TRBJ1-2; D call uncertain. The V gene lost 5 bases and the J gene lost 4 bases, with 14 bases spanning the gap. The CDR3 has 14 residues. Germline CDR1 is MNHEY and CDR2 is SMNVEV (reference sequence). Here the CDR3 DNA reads TGTGCCAGCAGTCTAAGTCTGGAGGTCTATGGCTACACCTTC. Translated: CASSLSLEVYGYTF.

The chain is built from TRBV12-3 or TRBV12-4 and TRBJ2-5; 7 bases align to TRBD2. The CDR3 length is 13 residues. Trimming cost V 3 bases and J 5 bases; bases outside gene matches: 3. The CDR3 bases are TGTGCCAGCAGTTTGCGGGAGTGGGAGACCCAGTACTTC. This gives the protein CASSLREWETQYF.

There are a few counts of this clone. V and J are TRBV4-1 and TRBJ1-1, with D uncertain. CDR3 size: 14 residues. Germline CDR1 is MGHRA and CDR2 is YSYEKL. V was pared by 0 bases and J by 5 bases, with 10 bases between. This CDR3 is CASSQEEGRTEAFF. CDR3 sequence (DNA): TGCGCCAGCAGCCAAGAGGAGGGAAGAACTGAAGCTTTCTTT.

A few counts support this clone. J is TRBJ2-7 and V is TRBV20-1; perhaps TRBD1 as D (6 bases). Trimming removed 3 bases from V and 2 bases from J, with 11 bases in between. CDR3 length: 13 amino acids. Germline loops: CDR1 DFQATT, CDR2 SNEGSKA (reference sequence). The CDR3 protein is CSASVTGTYEQYF. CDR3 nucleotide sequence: TGCAGTGCTAGTGTTACAGGGACCTACGAGCAGTACTTC.

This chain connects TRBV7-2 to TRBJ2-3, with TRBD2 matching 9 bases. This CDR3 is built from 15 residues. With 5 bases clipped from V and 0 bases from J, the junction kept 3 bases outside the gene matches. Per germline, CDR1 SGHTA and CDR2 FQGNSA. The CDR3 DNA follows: TGTGCCAGCAGCGTCACTAGCGGGAGCACAGATACGCAGTATTTT. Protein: CASSVTSGSTDTQYF.